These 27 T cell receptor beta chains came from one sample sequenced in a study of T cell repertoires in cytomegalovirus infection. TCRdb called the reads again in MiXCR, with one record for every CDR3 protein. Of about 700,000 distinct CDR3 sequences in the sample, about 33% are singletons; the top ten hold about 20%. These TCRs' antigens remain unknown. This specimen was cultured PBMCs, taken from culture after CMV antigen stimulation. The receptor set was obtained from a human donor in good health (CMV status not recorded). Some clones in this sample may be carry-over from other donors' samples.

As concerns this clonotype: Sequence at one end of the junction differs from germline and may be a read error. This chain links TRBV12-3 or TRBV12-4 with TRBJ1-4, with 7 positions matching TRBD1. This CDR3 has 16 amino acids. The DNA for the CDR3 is TGTGCCAGCAGTAGACAGGGACCTGTTATCGGCGAAAATCTGTTTTTT. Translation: CASSRQGPVIGENLFF.

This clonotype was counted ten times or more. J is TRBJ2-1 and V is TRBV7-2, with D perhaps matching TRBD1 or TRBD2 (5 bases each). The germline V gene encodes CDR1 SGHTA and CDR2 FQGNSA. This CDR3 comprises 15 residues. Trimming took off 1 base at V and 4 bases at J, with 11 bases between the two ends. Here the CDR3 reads CASSLVWDAYNEQFF. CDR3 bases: TGTGCCAGCAGCTTAGTTTGGGACGCTTACAATGAGCAGTTCTTC.

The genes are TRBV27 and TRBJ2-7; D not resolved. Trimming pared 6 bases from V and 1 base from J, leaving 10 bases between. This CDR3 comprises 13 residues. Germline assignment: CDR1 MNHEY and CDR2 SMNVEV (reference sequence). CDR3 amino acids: CASSLRRSYEQYF. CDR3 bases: TGTGCCAGCAGCTTGCGGCGGTCCTACGAGCAGTACTTC.

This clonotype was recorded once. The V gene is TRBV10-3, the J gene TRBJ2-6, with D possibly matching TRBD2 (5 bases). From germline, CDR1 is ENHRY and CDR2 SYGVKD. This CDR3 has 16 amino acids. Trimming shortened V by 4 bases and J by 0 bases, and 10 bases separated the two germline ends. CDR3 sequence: CAISVGESSGANVLTF. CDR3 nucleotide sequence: TGTGCCATCAGTGTTGGGGAGAGCTCTGGGGCCAACGTCCTGACTTTC.

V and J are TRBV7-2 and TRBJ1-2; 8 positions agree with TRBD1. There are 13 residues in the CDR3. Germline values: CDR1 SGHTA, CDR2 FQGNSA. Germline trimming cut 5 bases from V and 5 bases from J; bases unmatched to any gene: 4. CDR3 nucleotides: TGTGCCAGCAGCGACCGGACAGGGTATGGCTACACCTTC. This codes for CASSDRTGYGYTF.

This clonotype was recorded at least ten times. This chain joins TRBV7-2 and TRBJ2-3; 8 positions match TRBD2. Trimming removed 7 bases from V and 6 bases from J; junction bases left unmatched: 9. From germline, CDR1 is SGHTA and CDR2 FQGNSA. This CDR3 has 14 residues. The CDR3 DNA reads TGTGCCAGCACACCCGGGACTAGGATCGATACGCAGTATTTT. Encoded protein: CASTPGTRIDTQYF.

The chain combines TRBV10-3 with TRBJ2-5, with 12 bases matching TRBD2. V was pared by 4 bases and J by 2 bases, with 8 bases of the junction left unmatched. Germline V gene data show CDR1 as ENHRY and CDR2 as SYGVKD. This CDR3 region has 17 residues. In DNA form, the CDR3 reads TGTGCCATCAGTGGACCGACTAGCGGGGGCATACAAGAGACCCAGTACTTC. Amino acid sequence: CAISGPTSGGIQETQYF.

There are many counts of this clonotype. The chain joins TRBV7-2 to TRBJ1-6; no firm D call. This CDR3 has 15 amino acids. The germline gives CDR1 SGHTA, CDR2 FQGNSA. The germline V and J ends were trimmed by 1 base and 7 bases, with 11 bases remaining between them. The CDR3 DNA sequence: TGTGCCAGCAGCTTAGAGGCAGTCGTCAATTCACCCCTCCACTTT. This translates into CASSLEAVVNSPLHF. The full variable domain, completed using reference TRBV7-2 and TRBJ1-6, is GAGVSQSPSNKVTEKGKDVELRCDPISGHTALYWYRQSLGQGLEFLIYFQGNSAPDKSGLPSDRFSAERTGGSVSTLTIQRTQQEDSAVYLCASSLEAVVNSPLHFGNGTRLTVT.

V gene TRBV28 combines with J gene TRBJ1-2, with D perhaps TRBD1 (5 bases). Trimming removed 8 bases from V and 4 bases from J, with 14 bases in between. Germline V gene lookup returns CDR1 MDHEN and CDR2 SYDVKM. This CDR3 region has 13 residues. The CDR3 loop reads CASLSRGFYGYTF. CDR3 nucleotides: TGTGCCAGCTTGAGTAGGGGTTTCTATGGCTACACCTTC.

DNA of the CDR3: TGTGCTAGTGGTTTGCTCACCGGGACTAGCGGGAAACGGTACAATGAGCAGTTCTTC. This gives the protein CASGLLTGTSGKRYNEQFF. J is TRBJ2-1 and V is TRBV12-5; 13 bases match TRBD2. Germline assignment: CDR1 LGHNT and CDR2 FRNRAP. J was trimmed by 4 bases and V by 2 bases; bases with no gene match: 11. The CDR3 length is 19 residues.

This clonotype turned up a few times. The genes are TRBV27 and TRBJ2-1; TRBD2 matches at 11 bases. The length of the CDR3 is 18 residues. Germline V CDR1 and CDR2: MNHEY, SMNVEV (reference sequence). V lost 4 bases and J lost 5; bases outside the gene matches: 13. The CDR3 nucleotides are TGTGCCAGCAGTTACGCCACCCCGGGACTAGCGGCTGACAATGAGCAGTTCTTC. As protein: CASSYATPGLAADNEQFF.

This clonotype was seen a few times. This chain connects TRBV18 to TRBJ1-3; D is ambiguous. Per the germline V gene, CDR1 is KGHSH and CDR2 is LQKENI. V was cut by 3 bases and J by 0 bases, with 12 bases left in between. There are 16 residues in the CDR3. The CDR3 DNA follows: TGTGCCAGCTCACCCGACAACCCCGGCTCTGGAAACACCATATATTTT. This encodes CASSPDNPGSGNTIYF.

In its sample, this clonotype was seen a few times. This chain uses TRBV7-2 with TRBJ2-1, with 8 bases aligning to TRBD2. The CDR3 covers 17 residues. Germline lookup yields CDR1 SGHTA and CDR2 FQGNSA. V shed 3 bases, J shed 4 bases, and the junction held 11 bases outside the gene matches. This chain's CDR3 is CASSFVTGGGNYNEQFF. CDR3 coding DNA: TGTGCCAGCAGCTTTGTCACGGGCGGGGGGAATTACAATGAGCAGTTCTTC. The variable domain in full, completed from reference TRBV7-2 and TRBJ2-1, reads GAGVSQSPSNKVTEKGKDVELRCDPISGHTALYWYRQSLGQGLEFLIYFQGNSAPDKSGLPSDRFSAERTGGSVSTLTIQRTQQEDSAVYLCASSFVTGGGNYNEQFFGPGTRLTVL.

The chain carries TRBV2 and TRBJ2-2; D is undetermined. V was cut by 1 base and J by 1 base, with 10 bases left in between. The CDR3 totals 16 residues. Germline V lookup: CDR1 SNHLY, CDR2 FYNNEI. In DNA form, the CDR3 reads TGTGCCAGCAGTGAAGGCGGCGGCGGGAACACCGGGGAGCTGTTTTTT. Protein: CASSEGGGGNTGELFF.

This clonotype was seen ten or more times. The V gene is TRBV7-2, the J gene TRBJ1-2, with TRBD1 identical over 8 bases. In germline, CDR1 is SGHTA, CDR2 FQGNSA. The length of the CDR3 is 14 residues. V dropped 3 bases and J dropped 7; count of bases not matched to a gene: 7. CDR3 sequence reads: CASSFSAGGSGYTF. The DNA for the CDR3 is TGTGCCAGCAGCTTTAGCGCAGGGGGCTCTGGCTACACCTTC.

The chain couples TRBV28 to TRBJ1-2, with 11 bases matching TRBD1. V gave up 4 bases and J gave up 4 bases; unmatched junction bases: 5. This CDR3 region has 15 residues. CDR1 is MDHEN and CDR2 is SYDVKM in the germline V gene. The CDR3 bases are TGTGCCAGCAGTTCCGGACAGGGGGCGGGCTATGGCTACACCTTC. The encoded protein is CASSSGQGAGYGYTF.

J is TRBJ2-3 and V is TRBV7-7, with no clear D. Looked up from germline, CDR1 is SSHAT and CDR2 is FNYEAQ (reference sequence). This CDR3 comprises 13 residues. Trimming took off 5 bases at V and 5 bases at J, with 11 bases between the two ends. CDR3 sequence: CASSRGIGDTQYF. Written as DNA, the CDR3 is TGTGCCAGCAGCAGAGGAATCGGAGATACGCAGTATTTT.

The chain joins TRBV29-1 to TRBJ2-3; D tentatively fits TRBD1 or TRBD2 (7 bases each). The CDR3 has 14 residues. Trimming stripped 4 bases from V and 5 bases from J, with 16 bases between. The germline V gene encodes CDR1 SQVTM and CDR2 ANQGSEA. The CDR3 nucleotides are TGCAGCGTTGCCGTCGGCAGGGGGGGAGATACGCAGTATTTT. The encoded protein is CSVAVGRGGDTQYF.

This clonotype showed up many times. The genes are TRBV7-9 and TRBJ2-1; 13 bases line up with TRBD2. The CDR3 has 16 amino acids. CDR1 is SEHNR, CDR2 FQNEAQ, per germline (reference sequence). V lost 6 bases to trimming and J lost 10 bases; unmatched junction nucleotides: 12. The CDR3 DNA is TGTGCCAGCAGTTACGGGACTAGCGGGATTCCGTACGAGCAGTTCTTC. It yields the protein CASSYGTSGIPYEQFF.

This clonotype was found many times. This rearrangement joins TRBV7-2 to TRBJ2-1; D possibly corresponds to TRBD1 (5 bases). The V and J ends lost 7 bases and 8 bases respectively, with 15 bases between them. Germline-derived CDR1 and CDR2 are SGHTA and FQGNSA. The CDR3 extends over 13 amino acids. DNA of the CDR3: TGTGCCAGCAAATTAGCAGGGTCTGATGAGCAGTTCTTC. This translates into CASKLAGSDEQFF.

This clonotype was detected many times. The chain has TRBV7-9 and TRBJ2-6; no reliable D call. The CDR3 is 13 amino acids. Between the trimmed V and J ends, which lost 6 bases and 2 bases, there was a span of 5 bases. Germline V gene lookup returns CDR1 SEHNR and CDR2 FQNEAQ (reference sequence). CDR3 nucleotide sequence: TGTGCCAGCAGTTTTGCTGGGGCCAACGTCCTGACTTTC. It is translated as CASSFAGANVLTF.

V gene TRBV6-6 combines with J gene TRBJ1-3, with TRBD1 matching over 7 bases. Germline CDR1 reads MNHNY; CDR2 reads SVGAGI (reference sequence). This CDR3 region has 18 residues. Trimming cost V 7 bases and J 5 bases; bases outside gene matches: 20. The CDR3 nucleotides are TGTGCCAGCAAGGAAGGGGGCGCTTCTACCGTTTCTAGAAACACCATATATTTT. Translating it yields CASKEGGASTVSRNTIYF.

CDR3 nucleotide sequence: TGTGCCAGCAGTTTTCAGGGACCGAACACTGAAGCTTTCTTT. It is translated as CASSFQGPNTEAFF. The V gene is TRBV12-3 or TRBV12-4, the J gene TRBJ1-1; tentatively, D is TRBD1 (5 bases). Trimming removed 3 bases at V and 1 base at J, with 9 bases between. The CDR3 spans 14 residues.

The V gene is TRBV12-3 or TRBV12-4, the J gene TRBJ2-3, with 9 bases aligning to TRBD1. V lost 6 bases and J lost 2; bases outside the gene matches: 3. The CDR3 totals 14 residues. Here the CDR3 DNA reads TGTGCCAGCAGCAGGACAGGGGACACAGATACGCAGTATTTT. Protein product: CASSRTGDTDTQYF.

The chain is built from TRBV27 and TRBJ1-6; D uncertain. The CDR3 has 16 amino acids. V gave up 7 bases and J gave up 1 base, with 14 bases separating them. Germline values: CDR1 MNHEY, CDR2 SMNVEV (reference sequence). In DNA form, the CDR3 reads TGTGCCAGCACTGCCAGTCTAAGGTCCTATAATTCACCCCTCCACTTT. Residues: CASTASLRSYNSPLHF.

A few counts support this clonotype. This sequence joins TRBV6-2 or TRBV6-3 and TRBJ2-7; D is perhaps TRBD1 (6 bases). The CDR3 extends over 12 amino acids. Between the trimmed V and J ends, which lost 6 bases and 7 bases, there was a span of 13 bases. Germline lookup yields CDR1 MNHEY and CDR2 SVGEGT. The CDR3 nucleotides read TGTGCCAGCAGAAGACAGGAGTATGAGCAGTACTTC. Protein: CASRRQEYEQYF.

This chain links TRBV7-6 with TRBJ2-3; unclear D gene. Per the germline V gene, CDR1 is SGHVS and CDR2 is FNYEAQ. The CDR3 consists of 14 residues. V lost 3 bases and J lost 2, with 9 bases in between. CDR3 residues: CASSFSKPTDTQYF. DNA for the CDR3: TGTGCCAGCAGCTTTAGTAAACCCACAGATACGCAGTATTTT.